Presented here are 19 T cell receptor beta chains from one specimen sequenced in a study of tumor T cells in aggressive B-cell lymphoma. Here immunoSEQ multiplex PCR was the method, and the copy in TCRdb shows in-frame clones only, minus some. The sample includes 250 to 350 clones, approximately 86% of them seen just once. Sequencing was performed on tumor tissue. These receptors were taken from an adult with diffuse large B cell lymphoma.

The V gene is TRBV14, the J gene TRBJ2-7; the D gene is possibly TRBD1 (5 bases). Trimming removed 1 base from V and 3 bases from J, with 13 bases in between. CDR1 and CDR2 from the germline V gene are SGHDN and FVKESK. The CDR3 length is 15 residues. The CDR3 is CASSQARTRYYEQYF. DNA of the CDR3: TGTGCCAGCAGCCAAGCGAGGACACGGTACTACGAGCAGTACTTC.

The chain is built from TRBV7-3 and TRBJ1-5; tentatively, D is TRBD1 (5 bases). The CDR3 extends over 14 amino acids. V was shortened by 5 bases and J by 8 bases, with 16 bases between the two germline ends. CDR1 is SGHTA, CDR2 FQGTGA, per germline. CDR3 residues: CASSPFVGEEPQHF. As DNA, the CDR3 is TGTGCCAGCAGCCCCTTTGTAGGGGAAGAGCCCCAGCATTTT.

The chain employs TRBV9 and TRBJ1-4, with 9 bases that match TRBD1. CDR1 is SGDLS and CDR2 is YYNGEE in the germline V gene. V shed 4 bases, J shed 7 bases, and the junction held 5 bases outside the gene matches. The CDR3 is 14 amino acids. The DNA for the CDR3 is TGTGCCAGCAGCATACGACAGGGGGGTGAAAAACTGTTTTTT. Amino acid sequence: CASSIRQGGEKLFF.

The V and J genes are TRBV27 and TRBJ2-5; D ambiguous. This CDR3 is built from 13 residues. The ends were cut back, 3 bases at V and 5 bases at J, with 10 bases in the middle. Germline lookup yields CDR1 MNHEY and CDR2 SMNVEV (reference sequence). The CDR3 region is CASSFLEAETQYF. Here the CDR3 DNA reads TGTGCCAGCAGTTTCTTGGAAGCGGAGACCCAGTACTTC.

V and J are TRBV28 and TRBJ1-4; 8 nucleotides match TRBD1. CDR3 length equals 16 residues. The V and J ends lost 5 bases and 5 bases, in that order; junction bases with no gene match: 10. Germline values: CDR1 MDHEN, CDR2 SYDVKM. The CDR3 region has the DNA TGTGCCAGCAGTCCACACGTTGGGGACAGGAATGAAAAACTGTTTTTT. Its translation: CASSPHVGDRNEKLFF.

The rearrangement uses TRBV6-5 and TRBJ2-7, with D possibly being TRBD2 (6 bases). Germline CDR1 and CDR2: MNHEY and SVGAGI. The CDR3 runs to 15 residues. Trimming removed 0 bases at V and 4 bases at J, with 13 bases between. The CDR3 here is CASSYSVGSNYEQYF. DNA for the CDR3: TGTGCCAGCAGTTACTCGGTCGGGAGTAATTACGAGCAGTACTTC.

The CDR3, as DNA: TGTGCCAGCTCACCAGAGGAGACCCAGTACTTC. Amino acids: CASSPEETQYF. The chain links TRBV18 to TRBJ2-5, with D unresolved. The CDR3 has 11 residues. V lost 2 bases to trimming and J lost 5 bases, with 3 bases between them. The germline gives CDR1 KGHSH, CDR2 LQKENI. The full variable domain, completed using reference TRBV18 and TRBJ2-5, is NAGVMQNPRHLVRRRGQEARLRCSPMKGHSHVYWYRQLPEEGLKFMVYLQKENIIDESGMPKERFSAEFPKEGPSILRIQQVVRGDSAAYFCASSPEETQYFGPGTRLLVL.

The J gene is TRBJ2-1, the V gene TRBV5-8; D may be TRBD2 (5 bases). CDR3 length: 13 amino acids. Trimming removed 0 bases from V and 6 bases from J, with 7 bases in between. Germline CDR1 and CDR2: SGHTS and YDEGEE. Written as DNA, the CDR3 is TGTGCCAGCAGCTTGGTAGCGCCCAATGAGCAGTTCTTC. It is translated as CASSLVAPNEQFF.

The chain employs TRBV15 and TRBJ1-5; D perhaps matches TRBD1 (5 bases). Germline lookup yields CDR1 LNHNV and CDR2 YYDKDF (reference sequence). The V end lost 1 base, the J end lost 0 bases, and 16 bases lay between the germline ends. The CDR3 runs 18 residues. The CDR3 region is CATSRGSNRPHSNQPQHF. The CDR3, as DNA: TGTGCCACCAGCAGAGGGTCTAACAGGCCACATAGCAATCAGCCCCAGCATTTT.

CDR3 in DNA: TGTGCCAGCAGCTACAGACAGTTTGTCAATGAGCAGTTCTTC. Its translation: CASSYRQFVNEQFF. The gene calls are TRBV7-3 and TRBJ2-1, with a tentative D call TRBD1 (5 bases). The germline gives CDR1 SGHTA, CDR2 FQGTGA. Deletions cut 4 bases from V and 6 bases from J, with 13 bases between. This CDR3 has 14 residues.

The chain has TRBV7-3 and TRBJ2-7; a possible D gene is TRBD2 (6 bases). Germline assignment: CDR1 SGHTA and CDR2 FQGTGA. This CDR3 region has 14 residues. The V end lost 7 bases, the J end lost 0 bases, and 13 bases lay between the germline ends. In nucleotides, the CDR3 is TGTGCCAGCAACGCCGGGACTGGCTCCTACGAGCAGTACTTC. This gives the protein CASNAGTGSYEQYF.

V usage is TRBV13 and J usage is TRBJ2-7; 9 nucleotides match TRBD1. J was trimmed by 4 bases and V by 6 bases; bases with no gene match: 7. CDR3 length equals 14 residues. Germline loops: CDR1 PRHDT, CDR2 FYEKMQ (reference sequence). Written as DNA, the CDR3 is TGTGCCAGCAGACCAAACAGGGGGCTGTACGAGCAGTACTTC. Protein: CASRPNRGLYEQYF.

CDR3 coding DNA: TGTGCCTGGAGTTTGGACCGGGACCAAGGGGGACAGCCCCAGCATTTT. As protein: CAWSLDRDQGGQPQHF. The chain combines TRBV30 with TRBJ1-5; D may be TRBD1 (6 bases). Per the germline V gene, CDR1 is GTSNPN and CDR2 is SVGIG (reference sequence). Trimming removed 2 bases at V and 7 bases at J, with 21 bases between. The CDR3 length is 16 residues.

The rearrangement joins TRBV29-1 to TRBJ1-1; D remains unclear. CDR3 size: 13 residues. Germline V gene sequence: CDR1 SQVTM, CDR2 ANQGSEA. The ends were cut back, 0 bases at V and 1 base at J, with 6 bases in the middle. The CDR3 protein is CSVEESGNTEAFF. CDR3 coding DNA: TGCAGCGTTGAAGAATCAGGGAACACTGAAGCTTTCTTT.

This chain uses TRBV7-9 with TRBJ2-4; D may be TRBD2 (6 bases). Looked up from germline, CDR1 is SEHNR and CDR2 is FQNEAQ (reference sequence). The CDR3 is 15 amino acids. V was trimmed by 2 bases and J by 1 base, leaving 9 bases between them. In DNA form, the CDR3 reads TGTGCCAGCAGCTTACGGGAGATCGCCAAAAACATTCAGTACTTC. Translated: CASSLREIAKNIQYF.

The rearrangement joins TRBV4-3 to TRBJ2-1; D is perhaps TRBD1 (6 bases). CDR3 length: 14 residues. Germline assignment: CDR1 LGHNA and CDR2 YSLEER. The V end lost 0 bases, the J end lost 5 bases, and 8 bases lay between the germline ends. CDR3 protein: CASSQETGNNEQFF. CDR3 in DNA: TGCGCCAGCAGCCAAGAAACAGGGAACAATGAGCAGTTCTTC.

This clone was seen a few times. V is TRBV2 and J is TRBJ2-7; tentative D call: TRBD1 (6 bases). Between the trimmed V and J ends, which lost 5 bases and 4 bases, there was a span of 12 bases. The CDR3 length is 13 residues. Germline loops: CDR1 SNHLY, CDR2 FYNNEI. For the CDR3, the DNA is TGTGCCAGCAGTCGGGGAGACAGGTACGAGCAGTACTTC. Protein: CASSRGDRYEQYF.

The genes are TRBV10-3 and TRBJ1-2, with D unresolved. Germline V gene sequence: CDR1 ENHRY, CDR2 SYGVKD. V lost 0 bases and J 3 bases, leaving 11 bases between the germline ends. The CDR3 runs 15 residues. Here the CDR3 reads CAISESFNTDYGYTF. The DNA of the CDR3 is TGTGCCATCAGTGAGTCGTTTAACACAGACTATGGCTACACCTTC.

The chain is built from TRBV7-6 and TRBJ1-2, with D tentatively TRBD1 (6 bases). V gave up 4 bases and J gave up 4 bases, with 13 bases separating them. CDR1 is SGHVS, CDR2 FNYEAQ, per germline. The CDR3 extends over 14 amino acids. The CDR3 region has the DNA TGTGCCAGCAGCTCACGGCAGGGGATCTATGGCTACACCTTC. It translates to CASSSRQGIYGYTF.